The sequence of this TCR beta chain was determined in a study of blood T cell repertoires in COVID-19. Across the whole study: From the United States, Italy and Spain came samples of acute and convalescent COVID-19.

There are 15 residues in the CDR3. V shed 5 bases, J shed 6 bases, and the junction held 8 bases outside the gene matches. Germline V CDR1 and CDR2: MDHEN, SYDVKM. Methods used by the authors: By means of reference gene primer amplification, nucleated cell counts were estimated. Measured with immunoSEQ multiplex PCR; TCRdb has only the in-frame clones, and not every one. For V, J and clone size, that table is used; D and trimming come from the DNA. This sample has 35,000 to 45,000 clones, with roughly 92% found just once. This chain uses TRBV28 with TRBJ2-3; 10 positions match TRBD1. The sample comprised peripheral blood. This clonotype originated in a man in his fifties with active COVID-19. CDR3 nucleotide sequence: TGTGCCAGCAGTCCACGGACAGGGGGGTGGGATACGCAGTATTTT. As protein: CASSPRTGGWDTQYF. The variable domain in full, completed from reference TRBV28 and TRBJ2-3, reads DVKVTQSSRYLVKRTGEKVFLECVQDMDHENMFWYRQDPGLGLRLIYFSYDVKMKEKGDIPEGYSVSREKKERFSLILESASTNQTSMYLCASSPRTGGWDTQYFGPGTRLTVL.